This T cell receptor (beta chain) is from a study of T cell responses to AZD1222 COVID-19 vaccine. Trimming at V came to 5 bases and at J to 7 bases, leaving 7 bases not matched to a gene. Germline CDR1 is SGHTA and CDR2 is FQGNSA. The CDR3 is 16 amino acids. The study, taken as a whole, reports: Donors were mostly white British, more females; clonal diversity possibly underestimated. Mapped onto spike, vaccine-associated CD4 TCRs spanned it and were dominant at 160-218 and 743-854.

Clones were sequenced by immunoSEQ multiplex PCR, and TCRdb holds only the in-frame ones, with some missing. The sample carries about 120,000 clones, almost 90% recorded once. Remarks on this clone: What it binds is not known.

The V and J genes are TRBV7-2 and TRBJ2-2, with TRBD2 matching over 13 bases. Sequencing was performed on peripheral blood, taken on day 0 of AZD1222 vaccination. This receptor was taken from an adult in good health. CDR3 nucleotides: TGTGCCAGCAGCCCTGGACTAGCGGGAGCGGGCGGGGAGCTGTTTTTT. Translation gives CASSPGLAGAGGELFF.